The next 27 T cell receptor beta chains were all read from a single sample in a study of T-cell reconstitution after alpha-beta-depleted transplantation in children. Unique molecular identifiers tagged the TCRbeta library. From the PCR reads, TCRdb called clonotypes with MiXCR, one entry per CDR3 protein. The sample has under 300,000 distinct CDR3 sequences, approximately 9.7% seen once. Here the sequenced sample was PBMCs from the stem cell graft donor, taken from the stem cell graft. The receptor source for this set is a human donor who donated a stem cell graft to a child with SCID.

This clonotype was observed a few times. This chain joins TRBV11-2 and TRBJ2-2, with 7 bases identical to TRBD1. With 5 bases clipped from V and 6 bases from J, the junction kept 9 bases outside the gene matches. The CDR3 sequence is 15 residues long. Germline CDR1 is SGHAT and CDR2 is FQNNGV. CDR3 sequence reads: CASSPGTVLAGELFF. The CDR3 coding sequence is TGTGCCAGCAGCCCGGGGACAGTCTTGGCCGGGGAGCTGTTTTTT. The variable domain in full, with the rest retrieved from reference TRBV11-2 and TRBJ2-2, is EAGVAQSPRYKIIEKRQSVAFWCNPISGHATLYWYQQILGQGPKLLIQFQNNGVVDDSQLPKDRFSAERLKGVDSTLKIQPAKLEDSAVYLCASSPGTVLAGELFFGEGSRLTVL.

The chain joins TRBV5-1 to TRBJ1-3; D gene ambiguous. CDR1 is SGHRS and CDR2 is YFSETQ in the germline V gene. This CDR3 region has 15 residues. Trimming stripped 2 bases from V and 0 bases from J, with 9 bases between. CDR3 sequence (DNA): TGCGCCAGCAGCTTTGCAGGAAGCTCTGGAAACACCATATATTTT. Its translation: CASSFAGSSGNTIYF.

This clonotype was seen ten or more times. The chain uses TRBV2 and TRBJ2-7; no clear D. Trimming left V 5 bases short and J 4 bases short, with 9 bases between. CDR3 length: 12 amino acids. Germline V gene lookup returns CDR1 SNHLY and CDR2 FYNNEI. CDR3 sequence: CASSPLGYEQYF. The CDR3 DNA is TGTGCCAGCAGTCCCCTGGGTTACGAGCAGTACTTC. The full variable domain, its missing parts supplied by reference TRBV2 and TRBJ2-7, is EPEVTQTPSHQVTQMGQEVILRCVPISNHLYFYWYRQILGQKVEFLVSFYNNEISEKSEIFDDQFSVERPDGSNFTLKIRSTKLEDSAMYFCASSPLGYEQYFGPGTRLTVT.

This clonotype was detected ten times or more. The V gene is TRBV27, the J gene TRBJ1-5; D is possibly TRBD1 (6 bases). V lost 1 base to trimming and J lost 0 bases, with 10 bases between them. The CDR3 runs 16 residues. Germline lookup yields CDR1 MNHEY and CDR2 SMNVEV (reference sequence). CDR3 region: CASSLFGGYSNQPQHF. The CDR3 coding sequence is TGTGCCAGCAGTTTATTCGGGGGCTATAGCAATCAGCCCCAGCATTTT.

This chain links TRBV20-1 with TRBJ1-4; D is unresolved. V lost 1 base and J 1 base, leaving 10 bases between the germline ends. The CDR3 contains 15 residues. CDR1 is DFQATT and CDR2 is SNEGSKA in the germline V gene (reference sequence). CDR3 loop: CSARALGRTNEKLFF. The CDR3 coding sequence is TGCAGTGCTAGAGCCTTGGGAAGAACTAATGAAAAACTGTTTTTT.

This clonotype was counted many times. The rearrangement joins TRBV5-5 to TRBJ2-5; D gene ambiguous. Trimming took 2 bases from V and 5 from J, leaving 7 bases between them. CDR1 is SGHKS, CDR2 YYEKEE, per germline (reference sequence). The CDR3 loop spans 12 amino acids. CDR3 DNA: TGTGCCAGCAGCTTTCTAGGCGAGACCCAGTACTTC. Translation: CASSFLGETQYF.

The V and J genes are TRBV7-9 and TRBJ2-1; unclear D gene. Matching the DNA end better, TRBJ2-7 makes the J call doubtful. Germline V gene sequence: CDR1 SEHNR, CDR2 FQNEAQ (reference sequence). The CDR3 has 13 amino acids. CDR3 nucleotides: TGTGCCAGCAGCGAACAAGTGAAGAACGAGCAGTACTTC. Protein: CASSEQVKNEQYF.

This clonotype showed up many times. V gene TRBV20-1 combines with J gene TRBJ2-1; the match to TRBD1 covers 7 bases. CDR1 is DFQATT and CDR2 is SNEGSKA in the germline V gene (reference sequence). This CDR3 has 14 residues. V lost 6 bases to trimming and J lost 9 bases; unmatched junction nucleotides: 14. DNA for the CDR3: TGCAGTGCCGGGATGACAGGGCGTTATGGTGAGCAGTTCTTC. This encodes CSAGMTGRYGEQFF.

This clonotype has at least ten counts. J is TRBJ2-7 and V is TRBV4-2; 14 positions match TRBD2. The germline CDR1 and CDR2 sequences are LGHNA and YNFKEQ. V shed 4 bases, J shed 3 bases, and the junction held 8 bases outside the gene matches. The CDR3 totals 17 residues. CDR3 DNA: TGTGCCAGCAGCCGGGGGACTAGCGGGGGCCATGACTACGAGCAGTACTTC. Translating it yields CASSRGTSGGHDYEQYF.

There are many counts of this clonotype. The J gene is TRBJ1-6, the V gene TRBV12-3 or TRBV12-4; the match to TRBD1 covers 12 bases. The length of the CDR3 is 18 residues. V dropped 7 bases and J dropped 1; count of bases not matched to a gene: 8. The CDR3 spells CASIWGQGATSYNSPLHF. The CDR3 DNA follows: TGTGCCAGCATCTGGGGACAGGGGGCGACGTCCTATAATTCACCCCTCCACTTT.

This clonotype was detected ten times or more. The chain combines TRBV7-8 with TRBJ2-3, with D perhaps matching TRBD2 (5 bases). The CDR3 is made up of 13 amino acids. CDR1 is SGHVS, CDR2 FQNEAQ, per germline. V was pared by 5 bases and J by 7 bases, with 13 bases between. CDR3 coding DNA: TGTGCCAGCAGCCCGGACTTCCCCAATACGCAGTATTTT. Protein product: CASSPDFPNTQYF.

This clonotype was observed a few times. The CDR3 spells CASSTRTGELFF. The DNA of the CDR3 is TGTGCCAGCAGCACCCGCACCGGGGAGCTGTTTTTT. V and J are TRBV7-9 and TRBJ2-2, with no clear D. The V and J ends lost 5 bases and 4 bases respectively, with 5 bases between them. Germline V CDR1 and CDR2: SEHNR, FQNEAQ (reference sequence). CDR3 length equals 12 residues. The variable domain in full, with the rest retrieved from reference TRBV7-9 and TRBJ2-2, is DTGVSQNPRHKITKRGQNVTFRCDPISEHNRLYWYRQTLGQGPEFLTYFQNEAQLEKSRLLSDRFSAERPKGSFSTLEIQRTEQGDSAMYLCASSTRTGELFFGEGSRLTVL.

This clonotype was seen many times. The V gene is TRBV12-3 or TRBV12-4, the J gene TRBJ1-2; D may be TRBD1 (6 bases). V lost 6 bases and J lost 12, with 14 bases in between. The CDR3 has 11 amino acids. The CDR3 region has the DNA TGTGCCAGCAGGGGGGGACACAGGGACACCTTC. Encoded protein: CASRGGHRDTF.

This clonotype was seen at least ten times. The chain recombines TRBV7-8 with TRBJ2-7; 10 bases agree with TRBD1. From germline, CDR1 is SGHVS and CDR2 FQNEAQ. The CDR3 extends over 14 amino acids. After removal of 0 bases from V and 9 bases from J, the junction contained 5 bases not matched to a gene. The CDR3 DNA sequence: TGTGCCAGCAGCTTAGCGTTCGGGACAGGGGTGCAGTACTTC. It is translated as CASSLAFGTGVQYF.

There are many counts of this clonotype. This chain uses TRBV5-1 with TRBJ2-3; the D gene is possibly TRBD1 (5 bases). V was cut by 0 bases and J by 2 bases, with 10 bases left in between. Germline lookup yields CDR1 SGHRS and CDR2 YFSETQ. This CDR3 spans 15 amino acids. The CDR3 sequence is CASSLASGFTDTQYF. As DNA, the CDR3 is TGCGCCAGCAGCTTGGCCTCAGGGTTCACAGATACGCAGTATTTT.

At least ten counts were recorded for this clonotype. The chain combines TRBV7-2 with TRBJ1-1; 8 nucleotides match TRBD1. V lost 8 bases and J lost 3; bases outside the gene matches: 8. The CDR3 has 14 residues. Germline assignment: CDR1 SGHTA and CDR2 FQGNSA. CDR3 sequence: CASSWTGRHTEAFF. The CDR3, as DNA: TGTGCCAGCTCCTGGACAGGGAGACACACTGAAGCTTTCTTT.

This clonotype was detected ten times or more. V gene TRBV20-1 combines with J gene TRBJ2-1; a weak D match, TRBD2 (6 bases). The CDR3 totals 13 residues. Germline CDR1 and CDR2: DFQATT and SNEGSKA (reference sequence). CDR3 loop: CSHRLVSLGEQFF. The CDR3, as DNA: TGCAGCCACCGACTAGTGAGCTTGGGTGAGCAGTTCTTC.

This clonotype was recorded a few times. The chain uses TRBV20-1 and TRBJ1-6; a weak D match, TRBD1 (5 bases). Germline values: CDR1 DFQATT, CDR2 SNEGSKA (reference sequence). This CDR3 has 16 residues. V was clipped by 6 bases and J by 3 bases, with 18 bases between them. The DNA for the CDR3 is TGCAGTGCGGGGGGGGTGGGTTCCGACTATAATTCACCCCTCCACTTT. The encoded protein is CSAGGVGSDYNSPLHF.

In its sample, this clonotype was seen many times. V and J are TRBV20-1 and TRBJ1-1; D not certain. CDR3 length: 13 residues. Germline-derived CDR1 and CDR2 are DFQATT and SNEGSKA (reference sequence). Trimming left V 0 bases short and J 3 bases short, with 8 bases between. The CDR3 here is CSARDPSDTEAFF. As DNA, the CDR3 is TGCAGTGCTAGAGACCCTTCGGACACTGAAGCTTTCTTT.

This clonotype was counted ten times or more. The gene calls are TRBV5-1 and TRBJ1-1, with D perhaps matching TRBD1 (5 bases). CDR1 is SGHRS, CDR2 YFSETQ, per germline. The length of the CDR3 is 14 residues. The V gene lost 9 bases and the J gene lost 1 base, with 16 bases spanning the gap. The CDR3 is CATQGGSSNTEAFF. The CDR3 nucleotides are TGCGCCACCCAGGGTGGCAGCTCGAACACTGAAGCTTTCTTT.

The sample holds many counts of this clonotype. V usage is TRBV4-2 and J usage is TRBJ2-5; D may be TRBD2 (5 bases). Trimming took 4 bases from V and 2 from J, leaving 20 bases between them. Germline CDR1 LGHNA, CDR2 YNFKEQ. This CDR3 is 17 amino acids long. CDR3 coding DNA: TGTGCCAGCAGCCCCCGGAGACTAAGCGATCTGCAAGAGACCCAGTACTTC. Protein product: CASSPRRLSDLQETQYF.

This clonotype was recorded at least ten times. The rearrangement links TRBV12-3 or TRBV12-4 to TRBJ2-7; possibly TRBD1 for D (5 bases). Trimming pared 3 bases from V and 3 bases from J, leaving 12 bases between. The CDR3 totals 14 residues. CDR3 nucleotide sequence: TGTGCCAGCAGTTTGTTCCAGACAGTCTACGAGCAGTACTTC. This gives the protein CASSLFQTVYEQYF.

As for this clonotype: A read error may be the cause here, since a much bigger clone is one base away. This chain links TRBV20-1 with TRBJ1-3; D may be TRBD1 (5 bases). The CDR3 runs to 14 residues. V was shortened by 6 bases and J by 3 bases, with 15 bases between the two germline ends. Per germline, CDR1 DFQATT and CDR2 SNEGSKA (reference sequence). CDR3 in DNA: TGCAGTGCCCCGGGGGGGGACTTTGGAAACACCATATATTTT. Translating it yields CSAPGGDFGNTIYF.

CDR3 in amino acids: CSASRDRGEKLFF. For the CDR3, the DNA is TGCAGTGCCAGCCGGGACAGGGGCGAAAAACTGTTTTTT. The rearrangement uses TRBV20-1 and TRBJ1-4; 10 bases are shared with TRBD1. V shed 6 bases, J shed 8 bases, and the junction held 6 bases outside the gene matches. CDR3 length: 13 amino acids. Germline lookup yields CDR1 DFQATT and CDR2 SNEGSKA (reference sequence).

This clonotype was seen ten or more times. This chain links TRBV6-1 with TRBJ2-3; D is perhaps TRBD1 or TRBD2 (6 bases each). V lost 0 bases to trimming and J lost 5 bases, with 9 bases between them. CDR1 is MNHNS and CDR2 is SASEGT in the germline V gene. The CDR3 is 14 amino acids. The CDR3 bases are TGTGCCAGCAGTGAAGCCGGGGGCGTAGATACGCAGTATTTT. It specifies CASSEAGGVDTQYF.

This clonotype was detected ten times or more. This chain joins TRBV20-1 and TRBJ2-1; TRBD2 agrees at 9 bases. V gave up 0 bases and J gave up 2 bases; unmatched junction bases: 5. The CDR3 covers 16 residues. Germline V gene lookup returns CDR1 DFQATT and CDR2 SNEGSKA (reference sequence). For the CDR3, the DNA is TGCAGTGCTAGAGATAGCGGGGGAAAGGCCTACAATGAGCAGTTCTTC. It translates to CSARDSGGKAYNEQFF.

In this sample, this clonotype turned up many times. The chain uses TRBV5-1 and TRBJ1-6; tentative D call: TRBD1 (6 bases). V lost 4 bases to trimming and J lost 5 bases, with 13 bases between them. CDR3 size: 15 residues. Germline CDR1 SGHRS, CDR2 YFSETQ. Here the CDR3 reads CASSPRTENNSPLHF. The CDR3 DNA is TGCGCCAGCAGCCCGCGGACAGAAAATAATTCACCCCTCCACTTT.